Below, 7 T cell receptor beta chains from the same sample are listed, as sequenced in a study of cytomegalovirus exposure and HLA in healthy donors. The protocol was immunoSEQ multiplex PCR, while the TCRdb copy is restricted to in-frame clones and leaves out a portion. This sample has about 250,000 clones, with over 75% found just once. Input material: PBMCs. Every receptor here comes from a man between 18 and 35 years old in good health and CMV-seropositive.

This clone was detected a few times. This chain connects TRBV5-1 to TRBJ2-5, with D possibly called TRBD1 or TRBD2 (5 bases each). This CDR3 is built from 14 residues. Trimming took off 5 bases at V and 5 bases at J, with 16 bases between the two ends. The germline gives CDR1 SGHRS, CDR2 YFSETQ. CDR3 loop: CASSPGLKRETQYF. The CDR3, as DNA: TGCGCCAGCAGTCCGGGGCTGAAACGGGAGACCCAGTACTTC.

V is TRBV29-1 and J is TRBJ1-5, with 8 bases aligning to TRBD1. The V gene's germline CDR1 is SQVTM and CDR2 ANQGSEA. The CDR3 totals 13 residues. The V and J ends lost 4 bases and 4 bases, in that order; junction bases with no gene match: 3. The CDR3 DNA reads TGCAGCGTTGCACAGGGGGAAAATCAGCCCCAGCATTTT. Translating gives CSVAQGENQPQHF.

The chain combines TRBV7-9 with TRBJ2-5, with 8 bases aligning to TRBD1. V lost 5 bases, J lost 4 bases, and 9 bases stayed unmatched. The germline V gene has CDR1 SEHNR and CDR2 FQNEAQ (reference sequence). The CDR3 is made up of 15 amino acids. DNA for the CDR3: TGTGCCAGCAGCCCAGGGGGCAGTTTAAGAGAGACCCAGTACTTC. It specifies CASSPGGSLRETQYF.

The CDR3 loop is CATEPGGRRETQYF. In DNA, the CDR3 is TGTGCCACGGAGCCGGGGGGGCGAAGGGAGACCCAGTACTTC. The chain has TRBV7-6 and TRBJ2-5, with 8 bases matching TRBD2. From germline, CDR1 is SGHVS and CDR2 FNYEAQ. Trimming removed 10 bases from V and 5 bases from J; junction bases left unmatched: 12. This CDR3 has 14 residues.

V usage is TRBV11-1 and J usage is TRBJ2-4, with TRBD2 identical over 7 bases. This CDR3 contains 15 residues. The junction had 8 bases not matched to a gene; V was cut back by 1 base and J by 8 bases. Germline V lookup: CDR1 SGHAT, CDR2 FQDESV (reference sequence). The CDR3 is CASSLVSGGEDIQYF. CDR3 in DNA: TGTGCCAGCAGCTTAGTTTCGGGGGGAGAGGACATTCAGTACTTC.

J is TRBJ2-7 and V is TRBV18; TRBD1 aligns across 7 bases. The J segment lost 0 bases and the V segment lost 3 bases, leaving 20 bases of the junction unmatched. The germline gives CDR1 KGHSH, CDR2 LQKENI. The CDR3 has 20 amino acids. For the CDR3, the DNA is TGTGCCAGCTCACCTCTTGTTGTTCATCGGACAGGAGAGAGCTCCTACGAGCAGTACTTC. Encoded protein: CASSPLVVHRTGESSYEQYF.

This clone is a singleton in its sample. This sequence joins TRBV5-6 and TRBJ1-5, with D hard to call. Germline CDR1 is SGHDT and CDR2 is YYEEEE. The V end was cut by 1 base, the J end by 2 bases, with 4 bases between. This CDR3 spans 13 amino acids. The CDR3: CASSLLGNQPQHF. The DNA for the CDR3 is TGTGCCAGCAGCTTGCTCGGCAATCAGCCCCAGCATTTT.